This T cell receptor (beta chain) originates from a study of blood T cell repertoires in COVID-19. Background on the study: Researchers got acute and convalescent COVID-19 samples from the United States, Italy and Spain. PBMCs, B-cell-depleted T cells, or T cells provided the cDNA or gDNA that made up the material.

Per the study methods: It was from reference gene primer amplification that nucleated cell counts were estimated. Some clones are missing from TCRdb's copy, which holds only in-frame ones; the method was immunoSEQ multiplex PCR. The V and J calls and the clone size are those of that table, but D and trimming were determined from the DNA. The repertoire holds some 30,000 clones, with roughly 89% as singletons. This CDR3 is 14 amino acids long. Germline lookup yields CDR1 SGHRS and CDR2 YFSETQ. Trimming removed 4 bases from V and 4 bases from J, with 12 bases in between. The chain employs TRBV5-1 and TRBJ2-1; possible D gene TRBD1, 5 bases. The source of this sequence is an elderly man with acute or convalescent COVID-19. The material sequenced was peripheral blood. DNA of the CDR3: TGCGCCAGCAGCGCCCCAGGGTCGTACAATGAGCAGTTCTTC. This gives the protein CASSAPGSYNEQFF. Full variable domain (outside the CDR3, taken from reference TRBV5-1 and TRBJ2-1): KAGVTQTPRYLIKTRGQQVTLSCSPISGHRSVSWYQQTPGQGLQFLFEYFSETQRNKGNFPGRFSGRQFSNSRSEMNVSTLELGDSALYLCASSAPGSYNEQFFGPGTRLTVL.